This paragraph reports one T cell receptor (beta chain). Its specificity is unknown. The source of the sample is a study of CD8 T cells in ankylosing spondylitis. TCR beta libraries were made by quantitative 5'-RACE with molecular barcodes. TCRdb ran MiXCR on the 5' RACE reads and lists one entry per CDR3 protein. There are under 170,000 distinct CDR3 sequences in the sample; roughly 44% occur only once, and 15% lies in the top ten. V shed 4 bases and J shed 1 base, with 7 bases lying between them. Germline CDR1 SGDLS, CDR2 YYNGEE. The CDR3 extends over 13 amino acids. Study conclusions and caveats: Matched ankylosing spondylitis synovial fluid reportedly showed significant enrichment of disease-linked clones. Disease-associated clones were CD8+ and fairly uncommon in peripheral blood.

Sequencing was carried out using synovial fluid, either unsorted or a sorted T cell fraction (not recorded which). The chain links TRBV9 to TRBJ2-3; D is ambiguous. This clonotype was obtained from a male donor with ankylosing spondylitis. The CDR3: CASSTWGTDTQYF. In DNA, the CDR3 is TGTGCCAGCAGCACTTGGGGCACAGATACGCAGTATTTT.